A single sample is the source of the 6 T cell receptor beta chains below, sequenced in a study of blood T cell repertoires in COVID-19 (dated by TCRdb to 2019 to 2021). The library was prepared using the immunoSEQ multiplex PCR assay. Here the immuneACCESS table is served through TCRdb, limited to in-frame sequences with V and J called. Missing clones are a known gap in these copies; in checked studies unresolved V genes cover under half, and the rest lacks a known reason. In this sample the table shows about 370,000 clones, 85% to 90% of which occur a single time. Roughly 0.99% of the sample comes from the top ten. Source material: PBMCs or T cells enriched from blood (not recorded which). These receptors were collected from a man between 18 and 29 years old who had recovered from COVID-19.

The DNA of the CDR3 is TGTGCCAGCAGCTTTCAGGCTAGCGGGGCCCCAATGAGGGGGCAGTTCTTC. As protein: CASSFQASGAPMRGQFF. This rearrangement joins TRBV7-9 to TRBJ2-1; 9 nucleotides agree with TRBD2. V lost 3 bases to trimming and J lost 12 bases; unmatched junction nucleotides: 18. Germline V gene sequence: CDR1 SEHNR, CDR2 FQNEAQ (reference sequence). This CDR3 is built from 17 residues.

The V gene is TRBV15, the J gene TRBJ1-1, with TRBD1 identical over 9 bases. CDR1 is LNHNV, CDR2 YYDKDF, per germline (reference sequence). V was pared by 5 bases and J by 5 bases, with 9 bases of the junction left unmatched. The CDR3 has 15 residues. CDR3 sequence reads: CATSLRQGGWTEAFF. The CDR3 nucleotides are TGTGCCACCAGCCTCCGACAGGGGGGTTGGACTGAAGCTTTCTTT.

The chain joins TRBV20-1 to TRBJ1-2; D is uncertain. Germline lookup yields CDR1 DFQATT and CDR2 SNEGSKA (reference sequence). Deletions cut 1 base from V and 8 bases from J, with 5 bases between. The CDR3 runs to 10 residues. CDR3 loop: CSARVEGYTF. The CDR3 DNA reads TGCAGTGCTAGAGTGGAGGGCTACACCTTC.

The rearrangement links TRBV28 to TRBJ2-6; D not certain. The germline V gene encodes CDR1 MDHEN and CDR2 SYDVKM. V was trimmed by 7 bases and J by 0 bases, leaving 10 bases between them. This CDR3 has 15 residues. The CDR3 loop reads CASTFGSSGANVLTF. The CDR3 nucleotides are TGTGCCAGCACCTTTGGCAGCTCTGGGGCCAACGTCCTGACTTTC.

In its sample, this clone was seen once. V is TRBV7-3 and J is TRBJ2-1; tentatively, D is TRBD2 (5 bases). Trimming stripped 3 bases from V and 3 bases from J, with 12 bases between. Germline CDR1 reads SGHTA; CDR2 reads FQGTGA. The CDR3 sequence is 15 residues long. CDR3 sequence: CASSLEAGVYNEQFF. The DNA for the CDR3 is TGTGCCAGCAGCTTGGAGGCTGGGGTCTACAATGAGCAGTTCTTC.

V is TRBV5-4 and J is TRBJ1-2; possible D gene TRBD1, 6 bases. There are 12 residues in the CDR3. Germline V CDR1 and CDR2: SGHNT, YYREEE (reference sequence). The V and J ends lost 4 bases and 10 bases respectively, with 14 bases between them. For the CDR3, the DNA is TGTGCCAGCAGCACTCAAGGGGGTTACTACACCTTC. Protein sequence: CASSTQGGYYTF. Complete variable domain (other parts from reference TRBV5-4 and TRBJ1-2): ETGVTQSPTHLIKTRGQQVTLRCSSQSGHNTVSWYQQALGQGPQFIFQYYREEENGRGNFPPRFSGLQFPNYSSELNVNALELDDSALYLCASSTQGGYYTFGSGTRLTVV.